The rows below give T cell receptor beta chains drawn from one sample of a study of control samples from healthy donors and cancer patients. The method was immunoSEQ multiplex PCR; TCRdb's version includes in-frame clones alone and lacks a portion of them. The data show 120,000 to 150,000 clones, 88% seen once. The specimen sequenced was blood. Receptor source: a woman aged 25 to 39 in good health. Both conserved end residues are part of each CDR3. A D gene is named only where the DNA matches it firmly. The size field is filled for only some rows; it gives once, few, many or a size class.

. | . | TRBJ1-5 | TRBV7-9 | CASSQGGVESQPQHF | TGTGCCAGCAGCCAAGGAGGGGTAGAGAGTCAGCCCCAGCATTTT
. | TRBD2 | TRBJ2-1 | TRBV18 | CASSPLAGGDYNEQFF | TGTGCCAGCTCACCGCTAGCGGGAGGAGACTACAATGAGCAGTTCTTC
. | TRBD1 | TRBJ2-3 | TRBV27 | CASNPGQGGADTQYF | TGTGCCAGCAACCCGGGACAGGGCGGCGCAGATACGCAGTATTTT
. | . | TRBJ2-1 | TRBV30 | CASGSGNYEQFF | TGTGCCAGTGGATCGGGGAACTATGAGCAGTTCTTC
. | . | TRBJ2-6 | TRBV4-1 | CASSPHRSGANVLTF | TGCGCCAGCAGCCCGCACCGGTCTGGGGCCAACGTCCTGACTTTC
. | . | TRBJ1-3 | TRBV30 | CAWSASGNTIYF | TGTGCCTGGAGTGCCTCTGGAAACACCATATATTTT
once | . | TRBJ1-1 | TRBV7-2 | CASSVTRVNEAFF | TGTGCCAGCAGCGTTACCCGGGTCAATGAAGCTTTCTTT
once | . | TRBJ1-2 | TRBV6-5 | CASSYLYGYTF | TGTGCCAGCAGTTATCTCTATGGCTACACCTTC
. | TRBD2 | TRBJ2-7 | TRBV27 | CASSFGQGDGLAVPYEQYF | TGTGCCAGCAGTTTTGGCCAGGGAGATGGCCTAGCGGTACCCTACGAGCAGTACTTC
. | . | TRBJ2-2 | TRBV6-5 | CASISGPNTGELFF | TGTGCCAGCATCTCTGGCCCGAACACCGGGGAGCTGTTTTTT
. | . | TRBJ1-1 | TRBV5-1 | CASSVGMNTEAFF | TGCGCCAGCAGCGTCGGCATGAACACTGAAGCTTTCTTT
. | TRBD2 | TRBJ2-7 | TRBV10-1 | CASSLGLAGPYEQYF | TGCGCCAGCAGCCTTGGACTAGCGGGGCCATACGAGCAGTACTTC
. | . | TRBJ2-7 | TRBV11-2 | CASSFPYDHEQYF | TGTGCCAGCAGCTTCCCCTATGACCACGAGCAGTACTTC
. | . | TRBJ1-2 | TRBV25-1 | CASLGDGYTF | TGTGCCAGTTTAGGGGATGGCTACACCTTC
. | . | TRBJ1-2 | TRBV9 | CASSVDGQGLGYGYTF | TGTGCCAGCAGCGTAGATGGGCAGGGCCTCGGCTATGGCTACACCTTC
few | . | TRBJ1-5 | TRBV19 | CASSIDDSLNQPQHF | TGTGCCAGTAGTATTGACGACAGTCTTAATCAGCCCCAGCATTTT
. | . | TRBJ1-5 | TRBV19 | CASTSEGLGNQPQHF | TGTGCCAGTACCTCGGAAGGGTTAGGCAATCAGCCCCAGCATTTT
. | TRBD1 | TRBJ1-2 | TRBV19 | CASTSSGGEFRGYTF | TGTGCCAGTACCAGCTCAGGGGGCGAATTTCGCGGCTACACCTTC
. | . | TRBJ2-1 | TRBV7-3 | CASSMGSYNEQFF | TGTGCCAGCAGCATGGGTTCCTACAATGAGCAGTTCTTC
. | . | TRBJ1-3 | TRBV10-3 | CAITSTPGGNTIYF | TGTGCCATCACCTCGACCCCGGGAGGAAACACCATATATTTT
once | . | TRBJ2-1 | TRBV25-1 | CASSERPPGGLIWNEQFF | TGTGCCAGCAGTGAACGACCCCCGGGCGGGCTTATATGGAATGAGCAGTTCTTC
. | . | TRBJ2-7 | TRBV18 | CASSPRDRKTGTYEQYF | TGTGCCAGCTCACCCAGAGACAGGAAGACGGGGACCTACGAGCAGTACTTC
. | . | TRBJ2-1 | TRBV6-6 | CASSRPGPTHDALNEQFF | TGTGCCAGCAGTCGTCCGGGACCAACCCACGATGCCCTCAATGAGCAGTTCTTC
. | . | TRBJ1-2 | TRBV3-1/TRBV3-2 | CASSQGGGPPYGYTF | TGTGCCAGCAGCCAAGGAGGGGGGCCTCCTTATGGCTACACCTTC
. | TRBD1 | TRBJ1-2 | TRBV2 | CASILRGQGNGYTF | TGTGCCAGCATCCTTAGGGGACAGGGGAACGGCTACACCTTC
. | TRBD2 | TRBJ2-3 | TRBV6-5 | CASSQSGRTDTQYF | TGTGCCAGCAGTCAAAGCGGGAGAACAGATACGCAGTATTTT
once | TRBD1 | TRBJ1-6 | TRBV24-1 | CATTGTGANNSPLHF | TGTGCCACCACCGGGACAGGGGCCAATAATTCACCCCTCCACTTT
. | TRBD2 | TRBJ2-7 | TRBV2 | CASSKGTSGASYEQYF | TGTGCCAGCAGTAAGGGGACTAGCGGGGCCTCCTACGAGCAGTACTTC
. | TRBD2 | TRBJ2-7 | TRBV5-1 | CASSRGRFAGGYEQYF | TGCGCCAGCAGCCGGGGCCGATTTGCGGGAGGTTACGAGCAGTACTTC
. | . | TRBJ1-1 | TRBV30 | CAWRKGVGEAFF | TGTGCCTGGAGGAAAGGGGTGGGTGAAGCTTTCTTT
. | . | TRBJ1-1 | TRBV18 | CASFMTGLDTEAFF | TGTGCCAGCTTTATGACAGGCCTAGACACTGAAGCTTTCTTT
. | . | TRBJ1-1 | TRBV14 | CASSQLAGGEAFF | TGTGCCAGCAGCCAACTGGCGGGGGGGGAAGCTTTCTTT
. | . | TRBJ1-2 | TRBV28 | CASTLGTPYGYTF | TGTGCCAGCACCTTGGGGACACCCTATGGCTACACCTTC
. | TRBD1 | TRBJ1-3 | TRBV5-6 | CASSPDRGSGNTIYF | TGTGCCAGCAGTCCCGACAGGGGTTCGGGAAACACCATATATTTT
. | . | TRBJ1-1 | TRBV27 | CASNTGRGGGPNDAFF | TGTGCCAGCAACACTGGAAGGGGAGGAGGCCCTAACGACGCTTTCTTT
. | . | TRBJ1-3 | TRBV7-2 | CASSFAGFSGNTIYF | TGTGCCAGCAGCTTCGCAGGATTCTCTGGAAACACCATATATTTT
. | . | TRBJ2-3 | TRBV7-2 | CASSLRRGTDTQYF | TGTGCCAGCAGCTTAAGGCGGGGCACAGATACGCAGTATTTT
. | . | TRBJ1-6 | TRBV29-1 | CSVGDPGQPLHF | TGCAGCGTTGGGGATCCCGGTCAACCCCTCCACTTT
. | TRBD1 | TRBJ1-6 | TRBV25-1 | CASSRQGGNSPLHF | TGTGCCAGCAGTAGACAGGGTGGAAATTCACCCCTCCACTTT
. | . | TRBJ1-5 | TRBV28 | CASSPTRFQPQHF | TGTGCCAGCAGTCCCACGAGGTTTCAGCCCCAGCATTTT
. | . | TRBJ1-6 | TRBV6-4 | CASSGQSSYNSPLHF | TGTGCCAGCAGCGGACAGAGCTCCTATAATTCACCCCTCCACTTT
once | . | TRBJ1-3 | TRBV7-2 | CASSPSNSGNTIYF | TGTGCCAGCAGCCCCTCCAACTCTGGAAACACCATATATTTT
. | TRBD2 | TRBJ2-1 | TRBV7-2 | CASSWTSGSAYNEQFF | TGTGCCAGCAGCTGGACTAGCGGGTCCGCCTACAATGAGCAGTTCTTC
. | TRBD1 | TRBJ2-3 | TRBV7-7 | CASSQGGGGADTQYF | TGTGCCAGCAGCCAAGGGGGCGGAGGCGCAGATACGCAGTATTTT
. | . | TRBJ2-3 | TRBV5-1 | CASSLPAGSTDTQYF | TGCGCCAGCAGCTTGCCAGCGGGTAGCACAGATACGCAGTATTTT
. | TRBD2 | TRBJ2-1 | TRBV5-1 | CASSWSSGGNEQFF | TGCGCCAGCAGCTGGAGTAGCGGGGGCAATGAGCAGTTCTTC
. | . | TRBJ1-1 | TRBV6-5 | CASSYSTGLNTEAFF | TGTGCCAGCAGTTACTCGACCGGGCTGAACACTGAAGCTTTCTTT
. | . | TRBJ1-2 | TRBV6-5 | CASSYMGDYTF | TGTGCCAGCAGTTACATGGGGGACTACACCTTC
. | . | TRBJ1-2 | TRBV5-1 | CASSFQVNYGYTF | TGCGCCAGCAGCTTCCAGGTTAACTATGGCTACACCTTC
. | TRBD1 | TRBJ1-1 | TRBV18 | CASSQGQGGEAFF | TGTGCCAGCTCACAGGGACAGGGAGGTGAAGCTTTCTTT
. | . | TRBJ1-4 | TRBV5-4 | CASSFQGNEKLFF | TGTGCCAGCAGCTTCCAGGGGAATGAAAAACTGTTTTTT
. | TRBD1 | TRBJ2-7 | TRBV5-1 | CASSLGGQGFYEQYF | TGCGCCAGCAGCTTGGGGGGACAGGGATTCTACGAGCAGTACTTC
. | . | TRBJ2-4 | TRBV12-3/TRBV12-4 | CASSQDKDSIQYF | TGTGCCAGCAGCCAAGACAAGGATTCCATTCAGTACTTC
. | . | TRBJ1-2 | TRBV5-1 | CASSLSRGTFYGYTF | TGCGCCAGCAGCTTGTCGCGTGGGACGTTCTATGGCTACACCTTC
. | . | TRBJ1-5 | TRBV10-2 | CASSPGPGHQPQHF | TGCGCCAGCAGTCCAGGCCCGGGGCATCAGCCCCAGCATTTT